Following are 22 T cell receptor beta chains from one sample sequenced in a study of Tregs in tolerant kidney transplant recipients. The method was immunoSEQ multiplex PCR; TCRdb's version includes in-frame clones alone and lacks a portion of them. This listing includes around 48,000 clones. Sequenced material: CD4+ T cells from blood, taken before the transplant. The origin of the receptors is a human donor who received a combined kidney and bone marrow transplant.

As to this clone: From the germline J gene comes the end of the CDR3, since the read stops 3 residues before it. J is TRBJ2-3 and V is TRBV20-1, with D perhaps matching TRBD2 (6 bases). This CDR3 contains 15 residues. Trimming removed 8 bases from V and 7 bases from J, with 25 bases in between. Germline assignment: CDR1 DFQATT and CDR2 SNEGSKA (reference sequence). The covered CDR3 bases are TGCAGTCCACACTCTAGCGTTCAACCCTCACATACG. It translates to CSPHSSVQPSHT. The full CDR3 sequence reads CSPHSSVQPSHTQYF.

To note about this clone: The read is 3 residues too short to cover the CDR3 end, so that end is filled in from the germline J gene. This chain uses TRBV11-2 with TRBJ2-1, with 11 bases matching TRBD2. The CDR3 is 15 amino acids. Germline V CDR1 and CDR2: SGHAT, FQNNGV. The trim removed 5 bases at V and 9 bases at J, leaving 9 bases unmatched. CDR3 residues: CASSAFLAGGGEQFF. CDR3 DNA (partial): TGTGCCAGCAGCGCATTTCTAGCGGGAGGTGGTGAG.

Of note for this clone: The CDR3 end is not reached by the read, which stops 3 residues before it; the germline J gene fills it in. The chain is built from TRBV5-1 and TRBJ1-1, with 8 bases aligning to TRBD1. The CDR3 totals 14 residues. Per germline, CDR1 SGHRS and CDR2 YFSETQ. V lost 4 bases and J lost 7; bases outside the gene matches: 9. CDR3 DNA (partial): TGCGCCAGCAGCAACTCGGGACAGGAGGGTGAA. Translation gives CASSNSGQEGE. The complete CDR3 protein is CASSNSGQEGEAFF.

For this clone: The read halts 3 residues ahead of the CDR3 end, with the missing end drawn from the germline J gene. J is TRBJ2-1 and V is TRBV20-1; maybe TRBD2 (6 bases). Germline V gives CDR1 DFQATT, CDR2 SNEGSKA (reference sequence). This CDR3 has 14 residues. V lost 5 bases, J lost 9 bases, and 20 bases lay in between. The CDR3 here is CSADGGPLGVEQFF. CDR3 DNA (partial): TGCAGTGCTGACGGGGGACCCTTAGGAGTTGAG.

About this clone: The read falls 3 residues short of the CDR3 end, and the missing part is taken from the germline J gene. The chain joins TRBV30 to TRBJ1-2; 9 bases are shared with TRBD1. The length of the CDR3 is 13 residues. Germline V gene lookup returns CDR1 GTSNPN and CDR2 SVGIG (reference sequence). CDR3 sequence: CAWSPGQGRGYTF. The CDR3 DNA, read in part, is TGTGCCTGGAGCCCAGGACAGGGGAGAGGC.

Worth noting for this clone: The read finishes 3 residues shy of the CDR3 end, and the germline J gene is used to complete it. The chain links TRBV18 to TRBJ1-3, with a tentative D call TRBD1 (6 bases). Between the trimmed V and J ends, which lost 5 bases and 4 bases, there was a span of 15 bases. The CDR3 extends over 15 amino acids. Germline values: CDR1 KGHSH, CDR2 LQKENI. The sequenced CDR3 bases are TGTGCCAGCTCATCTGCCGGGGGGCCAGGAAACACC. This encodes CASSSAGGPGNT. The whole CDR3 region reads CASSSAGGPGNTIYF.

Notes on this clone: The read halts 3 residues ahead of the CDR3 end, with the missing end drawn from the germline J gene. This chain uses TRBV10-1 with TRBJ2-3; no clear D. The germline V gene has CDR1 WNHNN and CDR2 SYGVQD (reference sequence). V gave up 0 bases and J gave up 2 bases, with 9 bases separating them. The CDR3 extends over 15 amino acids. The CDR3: CASSESLADTDTQYF. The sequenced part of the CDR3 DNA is TGCGCCAGCAGTGAGTCCCTCGCGGACACAGATACG.

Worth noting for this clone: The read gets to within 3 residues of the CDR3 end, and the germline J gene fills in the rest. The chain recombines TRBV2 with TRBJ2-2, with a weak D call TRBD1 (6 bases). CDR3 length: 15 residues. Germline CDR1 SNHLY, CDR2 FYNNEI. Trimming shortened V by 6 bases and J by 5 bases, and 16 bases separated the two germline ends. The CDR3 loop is CASRPTGRETGELFF. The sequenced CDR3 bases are TGTGCCAGCAGGCCGACAGGAAGGGAGACCGGGGAG.

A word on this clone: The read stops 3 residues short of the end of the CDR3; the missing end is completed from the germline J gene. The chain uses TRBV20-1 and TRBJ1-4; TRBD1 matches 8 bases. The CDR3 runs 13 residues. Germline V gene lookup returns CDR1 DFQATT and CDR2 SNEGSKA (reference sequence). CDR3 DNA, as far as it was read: TGCAGCTTCCGTCAGGGGGCGGAGGAAAAA. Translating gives CSFRQGAEEK. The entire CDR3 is CSFRQGAEEKLFF.

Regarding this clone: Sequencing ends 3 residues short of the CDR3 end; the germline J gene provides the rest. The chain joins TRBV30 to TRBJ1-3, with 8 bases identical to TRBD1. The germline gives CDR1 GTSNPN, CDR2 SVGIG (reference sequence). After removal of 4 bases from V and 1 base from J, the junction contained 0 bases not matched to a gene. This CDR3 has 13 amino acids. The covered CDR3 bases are TGTGCCTGGAACAGGGGGTCTGGAAACACC. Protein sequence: CAWNRGSGNT. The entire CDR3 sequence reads CAWNRGSGNTIYF.

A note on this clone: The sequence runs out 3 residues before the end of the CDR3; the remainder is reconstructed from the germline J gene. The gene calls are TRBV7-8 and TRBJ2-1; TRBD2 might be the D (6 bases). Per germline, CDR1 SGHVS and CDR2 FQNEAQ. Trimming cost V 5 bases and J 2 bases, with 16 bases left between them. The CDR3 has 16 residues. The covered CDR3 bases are TGTGCCAGCAGCCGAGCGGGCGGTCCTACCTACAATGAG. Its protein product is CASSRAGGPTYNE. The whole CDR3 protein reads CASSRAGGPTYNEQFF.

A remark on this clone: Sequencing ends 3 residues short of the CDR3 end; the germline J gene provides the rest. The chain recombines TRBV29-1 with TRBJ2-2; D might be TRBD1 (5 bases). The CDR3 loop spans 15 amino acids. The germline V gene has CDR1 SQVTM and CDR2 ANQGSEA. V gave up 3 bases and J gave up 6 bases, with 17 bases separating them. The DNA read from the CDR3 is TGCAGCGTTGAGTCAAGGGGAAGGGCACCCGGGGAG. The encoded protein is CSVESRGRAPGE. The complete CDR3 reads CSVESRGRAPGELFF.

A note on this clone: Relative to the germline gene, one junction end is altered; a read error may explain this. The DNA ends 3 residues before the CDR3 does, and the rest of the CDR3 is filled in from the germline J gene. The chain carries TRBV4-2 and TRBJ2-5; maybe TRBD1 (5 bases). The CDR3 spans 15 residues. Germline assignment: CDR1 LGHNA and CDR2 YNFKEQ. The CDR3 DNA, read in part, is TGCGCCAGCAGCCAAGATCACACAGGTCAAGAGACC. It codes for CASSQDHTGQET. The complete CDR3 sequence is CASSQDHTGQETQYF.

CDR3 bases read: TGTGCCAGCAGCTTATTGTCGGGACTATCCTACAATGAG. Translating gives CASSLLSGLSYNE. The CDR3 in its entirety is CASSLLSGLSYNEQFF. The chain has TRBV7-3 and TRBJ2-1; 7 bases fit TRBD2. The read terminates 3 residues ahead of where the CDR3 ends, so the germline J gene completes it. V dropped 2 bases and J dropped 1; count of bases not matched to a gene: 5. The CDR3 is 16 amino acids. The germline CDR1 and CDR2 sequences are SGHTA and FQGTGA.

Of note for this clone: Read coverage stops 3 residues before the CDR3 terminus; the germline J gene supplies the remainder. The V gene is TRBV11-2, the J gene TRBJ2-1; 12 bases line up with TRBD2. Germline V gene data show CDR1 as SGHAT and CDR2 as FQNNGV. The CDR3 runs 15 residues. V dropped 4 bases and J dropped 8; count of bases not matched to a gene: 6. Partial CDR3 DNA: TGTGCCAGCAGCTCCCTGACTAGCGGGAGCGATGAG. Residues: CASSSLTSGSDE. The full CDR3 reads CASSSLTSGSDEQFF.

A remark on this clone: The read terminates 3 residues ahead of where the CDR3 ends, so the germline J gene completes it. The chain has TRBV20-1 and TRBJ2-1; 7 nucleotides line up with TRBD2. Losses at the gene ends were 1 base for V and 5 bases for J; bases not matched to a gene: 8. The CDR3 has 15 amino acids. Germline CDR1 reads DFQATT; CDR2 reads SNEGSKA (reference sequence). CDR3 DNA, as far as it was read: TGCAGTGCTAGAGTGGCGGGGAGGGCCCACAATGAG. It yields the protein CSARVAGRAHNE. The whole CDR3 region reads CSARVAGRAHNEQFF.

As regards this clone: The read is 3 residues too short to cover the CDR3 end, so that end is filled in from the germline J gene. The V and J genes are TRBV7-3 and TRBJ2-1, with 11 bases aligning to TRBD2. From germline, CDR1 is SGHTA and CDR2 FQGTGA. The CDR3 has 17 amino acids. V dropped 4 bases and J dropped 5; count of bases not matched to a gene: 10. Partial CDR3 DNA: TGTGCCAGCAGCTCGTATGCCGGGACTAGCGGCCACAATGAG. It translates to CASSSYAGTSGHNE. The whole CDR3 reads CASSSYAGTSGHNEQFF.

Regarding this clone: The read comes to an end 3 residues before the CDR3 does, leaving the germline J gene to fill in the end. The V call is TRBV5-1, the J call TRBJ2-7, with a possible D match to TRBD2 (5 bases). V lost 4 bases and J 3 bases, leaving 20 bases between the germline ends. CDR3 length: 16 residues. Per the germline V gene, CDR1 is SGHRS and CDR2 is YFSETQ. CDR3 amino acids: CASSPSPKEAVYEQYF. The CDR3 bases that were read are TGCGCCAGCAGCCCATCCCCGAAGGAAGCGGTCTACGAG.

Partial CDR3 DNA: TGCAGCGTAGCAGGAGGGAACACTGAA. Protein: CSVAGGNTE. The complete CDR3 protein is CSVAGGNTEAFF. The rearrangement joins TRBV29-1 to TRBJ1-1; D gene ambiguous. The read terminates 3 residues ahead of where the CDR3 ends, so the germline J gene completes it. This CDR3 has 12 residues. Between the trimmed V and J ends, which lost 6 bases and 1 base, there was a span of 9 bases. The germline V gene encodes CDR1 SQVTM and CDR2 ANQGSEA. Combining the CDR3 with reference TRBV29-1 and TRBJ1-1 gives the whole variable domain SAVISQKPSRDICQRGTSLTIQCQVDSQVTMMFWYRQQPGQSLTLIATANQGSEATYESGFVIDKFPISRPNLTFSTLTVSNMSPEDSSIYLCSVAGGNTEAFFGQGTRLTVV.

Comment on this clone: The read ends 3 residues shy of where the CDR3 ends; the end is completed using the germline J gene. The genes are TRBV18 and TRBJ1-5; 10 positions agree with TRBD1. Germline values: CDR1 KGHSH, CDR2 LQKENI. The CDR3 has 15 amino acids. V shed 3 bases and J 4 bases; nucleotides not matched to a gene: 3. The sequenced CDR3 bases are TGTGCCAGCTCACCCGCGGGACAGGGGAATCAGCCC. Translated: CASSPAGQGNQP. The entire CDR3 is CASSPAGQGNQPQHF.

The CDR3 sequence: CSVRDFSYEQYF. Partial CDR3 DNA: TGCAGCGTCCGGGACTTCTCCTACGAG. This sequence joins TRBV29-1 and TRBJ2-7; D might be TRBD2 (6 bases). Coverage ceases 3 residues before the CDR3 finishes, and the germline J gene fills in the end. The CDR3 consists of 12 residues. The germline V and J ends were trimmed by 6 bases and 0 bases, with 9 bases remaining between them. The germline V gene encodes CDR1 SQVTM and CDR2 ANQGSEA.

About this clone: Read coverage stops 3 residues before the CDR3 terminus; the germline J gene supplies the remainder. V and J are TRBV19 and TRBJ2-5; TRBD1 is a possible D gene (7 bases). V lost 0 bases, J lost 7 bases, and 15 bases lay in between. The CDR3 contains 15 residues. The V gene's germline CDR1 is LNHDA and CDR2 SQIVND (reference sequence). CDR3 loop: CASSIDRGTAGTQYF. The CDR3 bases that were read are TGTGCCAGTAGTATAGATCGGGGGACAGCGGGGACC.